The next 13 T cell receptor beta chains were all read from a single sample in a study of shared clonotypes between healthy human individuals. TCRdb's table, derived via immunoSEQ multiplex PCR, lists solely in-frame clones and lacks some. The table includes about 750,000 clones, 80% to 95% detected once. Naive CD8 populations comprised CD45RO-negative cells positively selected for CCR7, excluding terminally differentiated effector memory CD45RA+ cells. The sample consisted of naive CD8+ T cells sorted from blood. The receptors derive from a man aged 25-45 years in good health.

This chain joins TRBV28 and TRBJ1-5; D is perhaps TRBD1 (6 bases). The CDR3 has 17 amino acids. With 3 bases removed from V and 0 bases from J, the gap between germline ends came to 15 bases. Germline V gene data show CDR1 as MDHEN and CDR2 as SYDVKM. The CDR3 DNA is TGTGCCAGCAGTTTCTCTGTGACAGGAGCTAGCAATCAGCCCCAGCATTTT. Translation gives CASSFSVTGASNQPQHF.

As to this clone: The sample carries other DNA sequences with the same CDR3. CDR3 loop: CASSPGNTEAFF. CDR3 DNA: TGTGCCAGCAGTCCGGGGAACACTGAAGCTTTCTTT. The rearrangement links TRBV27 to TRBJ1-1; D is unclear. V was trimmed by 5 bases and J by 1 base, leaving 5 bases between them. The germline V gene encodes CDR1 MNHEY and CDR2 SMNVEV (reference sequence). The length of the CDR3 is 12 residues.

The table lists this clone with a count of one. This chain links TRBV7-6 with TRBJ2-3; D possibly matches TRBD1 or TRBD2 (5 bases each). The CDR3 is 16 amino acids. V lost 6 bases and J lost 1, with 17 bases in between. Looked up from germline, CDR1 is SGHVS and CDR2 is FNYEAQ. The CDR3 region is CASSFPRDEGTDTQYF. The CDR3 nucleotides read TGTGCCAGCAGTTTTCCTAGGGACGAGGGCACAGATACGCAGTATTTT.

This clone was found a few times. J is TRBJ1-4 and V is TRBV27; 9 bases align to TRBD1. With 4 bases clipped from V and 3 bases from J, the junction kept 9 bases outside the gene matches. The CDR3 is 17 amino acids. Germline values: CDR1 MNHEY, CDR2 SMNVEV (reference sequence). CDR3 sequence (DNA): TGTGCCAGCAGTTCCCTGACAGGGGGTATGGCTAATGAAAAACTGTTTTTT. Its protein is CASSSLTGGMANEKLFF. Full variable domain (remainder filled in from reference TRBV27 and TRBJ1-4): EAQVTQNPRYLITVTGKKLTVTCSQNMNHEYMSWYRQDPGLGLRQIYYSMNVEVTDKGDVPEGYKVSRKEKRNFPLILESPSPNQTSLYFCASSSLTGGMANEKLFFGSGTQLSVL.

This rearrangement joins TRBV29-1 to TRBJ1-3; D not certain. V was clipped by 3 bases and J by 0 bases, with 6 bases between them. The CDR3 is 13 amino acids. In germline, CDR1 is SQVTM, CDR2 ANQGSEA. CDR3 in amino acids: CSVETSSGNTIYF. The CDR3 nucleotides read TGCAGCGTTGAGACCAGCTCTGGAAACACCATATATTTT.

The rearrangement uses TRBV4-3 and TRBJ2-5, with 11 bases fitting TRBD2. Germline V gene data show CDR1 as LGHNA and CDR2 as YSLEER. This CDR3 has 15 amino acids. The ends lost 2 bases at V and 5 bases at J; junction bases unmatched: 4. CDR3 coding DNA: TGCGCCAGCAGCCAAACTAGCGGGAGTATCGAGACCCAGTACTTC. Translated, it gives CASSQTSGSIETQYF.

Points on this clone: The same CDR3 is also encoded by other DNA sequences in this sample. This chain links TRBV9 with TRBJ2-1; a weak D match, TRBD1 (6 bases). Germline lookup yields CDR1 SGDLS and CDR2 YYNGEE. The germline V and J ends were trimmed by 0 bases and 4 bases, with 11 bases remaining between them. The CDR3 spans 15 residues. CDR3 residues: CASSVVGGAYNEQFF. CDR3 DNA sequence: TGTGCCAGCAGCGTAGTAGGGGGTGCGTACAATGAGCAGTTCTTC.

This CDR3 reads CASSGSRRARYNEQFF. CDR3 coding DNA: TGTGCCAGCAGCGGGAGTAGACGGGCTCGCTACAATGAGCAGTTCTTC. The chain employs TRBV9 and TRBJ2-1; D unclear. V was pared by 3 bases and J by 3 bases, with 16 bases between. The germline CDR1 and CDR2 sequences are SGDLS and YYNGEE. The CDR3 runs to 16 residues.

The chain is built from TRBV7-2 and TRBJ2-7; 11 bases match TRBD2. CDR1 and CDR2 from the germline V gene are SGHTA and FQGNSA. The CDR3 is 15 residues long. The trim removed 4 bases at V and 3 bases at J, leaving 5 bases unmatched. CDR3 in amino acids: CASSSTGTSGYEQYF. CDR3 in DNA: TGTGCCAGCAGCTCCACCGGGACTAGCGGCTACGAGCAGTACTTC.

V is TRBV29-1 and J is TRBJ1-2; 7 bases agree with TRBD1. The CDR3 extends over 14 amino acids. V trimming: 4 bases; J trimming: 4 bases; junction bases outside the gene matches: 9. CDR1 SQVTM and CDR2 ANQGSEA come from the germline V gene. In DNA form, the CDR3 reads TGCAGCGTTGTTGAGGGGGCGCTGGGCTATGGCTACACCTTC. Residues: CSVVEGALGYGYTF.

The rearrangement links TRBV5-1 to TRBJ2-5, with D maybe TRBD1 (6 bases). This CDR3 has 14 residues. Germline V gene lookup returns CDR1 SGHRS and CDR2 YFSETQ. V dropped 4 bases and J dropped 7 bases, with 17 bases sitting between them. The CDR3 loop reads CASSIGQTGATQYF. The CDR3 DNA is TGCGCCAGCAGCATCGGACAGACCGGTGCGACCCAGTACTTC.

Worth noting for this clone: The same CDR3 also results from other DNA sequences found in this sample. This chain joins TRBV27 and TRBJ2-1; tentatively, D is TRBD1 or TRBD2 (5 bases each). CDR1 and CDR2 (germline): MNHEY, SMNVEV (reference sequence). V was clipped by 6 bases and J by 1 base, with 13 bases between them. The CDR3 consists of 15 residues. The CDR3 sequence: CASSSGTGSYNEQFF. The CDR3 bases are TGTGCCAGCAGCTCCGGGACCGGATCCTACAATGAGCAGTTCTTC.

This clone turned up a few times. Distinct nucleotide sequences in the sample also encode this CDR3. The rearrangement uses TRBV11-2 and TRBJ2-1; unclear D gene. The CDR3 totals 14 residues. CDR1 is SGHAT, CDR2 FQNNGV, per germline. V shed 3 bases and J shed 4 bases, with 10 bases lying between them. This chain's CDR3 is CASSLLAAYNEQFF. CDR3 bases: TGTGCCAGCAGCTTGTTGGCAGCATACAATGAGCAGTTCTTC.